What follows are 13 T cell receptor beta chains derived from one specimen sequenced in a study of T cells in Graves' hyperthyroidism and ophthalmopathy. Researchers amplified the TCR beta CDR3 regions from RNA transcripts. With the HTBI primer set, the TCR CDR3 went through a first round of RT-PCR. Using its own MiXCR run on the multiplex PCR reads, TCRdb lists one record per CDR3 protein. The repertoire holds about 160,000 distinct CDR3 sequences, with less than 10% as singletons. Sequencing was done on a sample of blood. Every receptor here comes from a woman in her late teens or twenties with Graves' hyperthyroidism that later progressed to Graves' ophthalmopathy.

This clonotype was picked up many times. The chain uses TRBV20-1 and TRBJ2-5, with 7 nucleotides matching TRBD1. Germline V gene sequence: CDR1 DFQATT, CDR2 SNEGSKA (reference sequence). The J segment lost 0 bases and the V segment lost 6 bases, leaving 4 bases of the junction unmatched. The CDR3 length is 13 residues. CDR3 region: CSARDSYQETQYF. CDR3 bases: TGCAGTGCAAGGGACAGCTACCAAGAGACCCAGTACTTC.

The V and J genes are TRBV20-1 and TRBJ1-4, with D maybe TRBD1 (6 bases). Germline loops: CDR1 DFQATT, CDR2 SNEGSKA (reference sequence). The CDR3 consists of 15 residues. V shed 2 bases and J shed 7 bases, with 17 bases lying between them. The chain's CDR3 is CSARKTGLLFEKLFF. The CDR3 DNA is TGCAGTGCTAGAAAAACAGGGCTCCTATTTGAAAAACTGTTTTTT.

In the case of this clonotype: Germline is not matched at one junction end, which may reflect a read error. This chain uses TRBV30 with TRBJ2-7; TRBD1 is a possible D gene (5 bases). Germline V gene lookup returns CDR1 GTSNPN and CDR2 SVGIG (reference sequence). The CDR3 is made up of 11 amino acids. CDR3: CAWSVQGEQCF. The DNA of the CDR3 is TGTGCCTGGAGTGTCCAGGGCGAGCAGTGCTTC.

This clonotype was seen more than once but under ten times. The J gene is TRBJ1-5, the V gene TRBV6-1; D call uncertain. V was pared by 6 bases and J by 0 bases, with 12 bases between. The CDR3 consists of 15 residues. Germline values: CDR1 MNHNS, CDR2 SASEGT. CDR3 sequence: CASRVHTVSNQPQHF. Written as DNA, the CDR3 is TGTGCCAGCAGGGTACACACTGTTAGCAATCAGCCCCAGCATTTT.

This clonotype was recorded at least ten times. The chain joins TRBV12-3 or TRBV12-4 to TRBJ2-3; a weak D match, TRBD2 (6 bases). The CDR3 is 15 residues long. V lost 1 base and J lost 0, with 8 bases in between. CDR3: CASSLGGTSTDTQYF. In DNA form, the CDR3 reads TGTGCCAGCAGTTTAGGTGGGACTAGCACAGATACGCAGTATTTT.

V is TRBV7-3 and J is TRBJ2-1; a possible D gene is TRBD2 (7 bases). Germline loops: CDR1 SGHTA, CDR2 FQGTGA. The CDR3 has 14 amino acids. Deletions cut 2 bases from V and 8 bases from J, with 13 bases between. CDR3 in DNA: TGTGCCAGCAGCTTAGGGGGCGGGGGCGATGAGCAGTTCTTC. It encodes CASSLGGGGDEQFF.

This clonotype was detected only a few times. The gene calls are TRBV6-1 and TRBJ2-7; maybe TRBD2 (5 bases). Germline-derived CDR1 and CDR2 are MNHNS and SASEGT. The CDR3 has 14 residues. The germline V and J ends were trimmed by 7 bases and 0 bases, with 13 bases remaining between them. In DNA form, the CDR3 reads TGTGCCAGCAAAGTCAGCGGTACCTCCTACGAGCAGTACTTC. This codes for CASKVSGTSYEQYF.

The CDR3, as DNA: TGCGCCAGCAGCTCCTCACAGGGGGTGGGAGAGACCCAGTACTTC. Translation: CASSSSQGVGETQYF. The chain has TRBV5-1 and TRBJ2-5; 8 nucleotides align to TRBD1. J lost 4 bases, V lost 3 bases, and 8 bases had no gene match. Germline V gene lookup returns CDR1 SGHRS and CDR2 YFSETQ. This CDR3 has 15 residues.

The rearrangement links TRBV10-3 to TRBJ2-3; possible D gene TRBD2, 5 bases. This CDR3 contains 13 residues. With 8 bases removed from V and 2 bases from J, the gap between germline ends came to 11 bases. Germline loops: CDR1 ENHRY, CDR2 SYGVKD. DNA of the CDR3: TGTGCCATCGCAGCGGATCACACAGATACGCAGTATTTT. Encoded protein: CAIAADHTDTQYF.

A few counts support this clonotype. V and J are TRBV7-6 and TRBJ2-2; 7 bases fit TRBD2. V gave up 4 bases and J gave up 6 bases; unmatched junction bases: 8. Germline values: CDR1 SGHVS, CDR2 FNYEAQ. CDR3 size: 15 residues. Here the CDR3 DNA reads TGTGCCAGCAGCTACCGGGGAGGGGTTCCCGGGGAGCTGTTTTTT. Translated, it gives CASSYRGGVPGELFF.

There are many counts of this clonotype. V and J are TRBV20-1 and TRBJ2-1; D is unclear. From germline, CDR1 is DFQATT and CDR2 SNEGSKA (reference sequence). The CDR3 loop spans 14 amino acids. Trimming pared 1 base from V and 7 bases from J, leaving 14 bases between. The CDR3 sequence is CSARGTEGVNEQFF. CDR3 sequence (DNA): TGCAGTGCTAGAGGGACGGAAGGAGTAAATGAGCAGTTCTTC.

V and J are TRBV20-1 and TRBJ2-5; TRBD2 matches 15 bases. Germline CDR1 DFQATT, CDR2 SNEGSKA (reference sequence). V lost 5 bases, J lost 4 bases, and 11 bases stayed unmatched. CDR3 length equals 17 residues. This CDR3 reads CSADPNRTSGGGETQYF. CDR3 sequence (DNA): TGCAGTGCTGACCCGAATCGGACTAGCGGGGGGGGAGAGACCCAGTACTTC.

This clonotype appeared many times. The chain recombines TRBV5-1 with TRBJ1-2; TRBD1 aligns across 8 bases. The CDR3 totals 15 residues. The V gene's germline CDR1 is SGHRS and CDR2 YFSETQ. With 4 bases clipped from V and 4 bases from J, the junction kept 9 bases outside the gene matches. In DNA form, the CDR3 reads TGCGCCAGCAGCACCCGGACAGGGATCGGCTATGGCTACACCTTC. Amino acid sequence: CASSTRTGIGYGYTF.